This passage covers 14 T cell receptor beta chains from one sample sequenced in a study of breast tumors, draining lymph nodes, adjacent tissues. The lymph nodes were axillary draining lymph nodes from breast cancer patients. TCRdb redid the calling of the multiplex PCR reads with MiXCR, one entry per CDR3 protein. The sample lists a few hundred thousand distinct CDR3 sequences, under 40% seen once, with approximately 3.6% in the top ten. The sample comprised axillary lymph node tissue. The receptors originated from a female donor with breast cancer. Some clones in this sample may be carry-over from other donors' samples.

This clonotype was recorded many times. The chain has TRBV12-3 or TRBV12-4 and TRBJ1-6; maybe TRBD1 (5 bases). Trimming shortened V by 5 bases and J by 14 bases, and 13 bases separated the two germline ends. The CDR3 length is 12 residues. The CDR3 sequence is CASSHGAGSLHF. Here the CDR3 DNA reads TGTGCCAGCAGTCATGGGGCAGGCTCCCTCCACTTT.

The chain links TRBV4-3 to TRBJ2-7, with 8 bases matching TRBD1. Germline V gives CDR1 LGHNA, CDR2 YSLEER. V was clipped by 5 bases and J by 4 bases; unmatched bases: 10. CDR3 size: 15 residues. The CDR3 nucleotides read TGCGCCAGCAGCGTGACGGCAGGGGGCAAATACGAGCAGTACTTC. Its translation is CASSVTAGGKYEQYF.

This clonotype appeared many times. The chain uses TRBV7-3 and TRBJ2-7; D gene uncertain. V was clipped by 5 bases and J by 3 bases, with 11 bases between them. Germline V CDR1 and CDR2: SGHTA, FQGTGA. The CDR3 is 13 residues long. Here the CDR3 DNA reads TGTGCCAGCAGCCCTACGAGGAACTACGAGCAGTACTTC. Translating it yields CASSPTRNYEQYF.

Note on this clonotype: Since no conserved phenylalanine or tryptophan closes the CDR3, a read error is the likely cause. This chain connects TRBV6-6 to TRBJ2-1; TRBD2 matches at 14 bases. The CDR3 loop spans 14 amino acids. The germline V gene encodes CDR1 MNHNY and CDR2 SVGAGI (reference sequence). J gave up 10 bases and V 5 bases, and 4 bases lay outside the gene matches. The chain's CDR3 is CASSPGTSGREQFL. The CDR3 nucleotides are TGTGCCAGCAGTCCCGGGACTAGCGGGAGAGAGCAGTTCCTC.

This clonotype was counted ten times or more. The rearrangement links TRBV7-2 to TRBJ2-5, with D perhaps TRBD2 (5 bases). This CDR3 is 14 amino acids long. Germline CDR1 SGHTA, CDR2 FQGNSA. V dropped 3 bases and J dropped 5 bases, with 13 bases sitting between them. CDR3 bases: TGTGCCAGCAGCTTCCTAACTAGTCCCGAGACCCAGTACTTC. Protein: CASSFLTSPETQYF.

This clonotype was observed at least ten times. The chain is built from TRBV20-1 and TRBJ2-1; D possibly matches TRBD1 or TRBD2 (6 bases each). CDR1 and CDR2 from the germline V gene are DFQATT and SNEGSKA (reference sequence). There are 15 residues in the CDR3. V lost 6 bases and J 6 bases, leaving 21 bases between the germline ends. This CDR3 reads CSAAPDRPGVNEQFF. Written as DNA, the CDR3 is TGCAGTGCGGCCCCTGACAGGCCGGGGGTCAATGAGCAGTTCTTC.

This chain links TRBV2 with TRBJ2-7, with 10 bases identical to TRBD1. This CDR3 is 17 amino acids long. The V and J ends lost 6 bases and 5 bases, in that order; junction bases with no gene match: 16. CDR1 SNHLY and CDR2 FYNNEI come from the germline V gene. For the CDR3, the DNA is TGTGCCAGCAGAGGATTGACCGGGACAGGGGTGGGTAACGAGCAGTACTTC. Translation gives CASRGLTGTGVGNEQYF.

This clonotype has ten or more counts. The rearrangement uses TRBV20-1 and TRBJ2-3, with D maybe TRBD2 (6 bases). In germline, CDR1 is DFQATT, CDR2 SNEGSKA (reference sequence). The V gene lost 3 bases and the J gene lost 1 base, with 20 bases spanning the gap. This CDR3 comprises 17 residues. This CDR3 is CSASYSVADFGTDTQYF. CDR3 nucleotides: TGCAGTGCTAGTTATTCGGTAGCGGATTTCGGCACAGATACGCAGTATTTT.

This clonotype was observed many times. This may arise from a read error, as a much more abundant clone is one base away. V usage is TRBV20-1 and J usage is TRBJ1-2; TRBD1 aligns across 10 bases. The length of the CDR3 is 13 residues. Germline V gene data show CDR1 as DFQATT and CDR2 as SNEGSKA (reference sequence). Trimming removed 4 bases from V and 10 bases from J; junction bases left unmatched: 9. CDR3 bases: TGCAGTGCTACTGACAGGGGGCTGAATGCCTACACCTTC. It translates to CSATDRGLNAYTF.

This clonotype has more than one count but fewer than ten. The chain is built from TRBV3-1 and TRBJ2-6; TRBD1 might be the D (6 bases). Germline V lookup: CDR1 LGHDT, CDR2 YNNKEL (reference sequence). V lost 4 bases, J lost 1 base, and 14 bases lay in between. The CDR3 runs 17 residues. The CDR3 DNA reads TGTGCCAGCAGCCCCTGGGGGCGGGTTTCTGGGGCCAACGTCCTGACTTTC. Amino acid sequence: CASSPWGRVSGANVLTF. Supplemented by reference TRBV3-1 and TRBJ2-6, the full variable domain reads DTAVSQTPKYLVTQMGNDKSIKCEQNLGHDTMYWYKQDSKKFLKIMFSYNNKELIINETVPNRFSPKSPDKAHLNLHINSLELGDSAVYFCASSPWGRVSGANVLTFGAGSRLTVL.

A word on this clonotype: This may arise from a read error, as a much more abundant clone is one base away. The CDR3 carries no conserved terminal phenylalanine or tryptophan, so it likely arises from a read error. The V and J genes are TRBV7-9 and TRBJ2-7; D unclear. CDR3 size: 14 residues. V shed 1 base and J shed 0 bases, with 7 bases lying between them. The germline V gene encodes CDR1 SEHNR and CDR2 FQNEAQ (reference sequence). This CDR3 reads CASSLGSVSYEQYL. CDR3 in DNA: TGTGCCAGCAGCTTAGGGTCTGTCTCCTACGAGCAGTACCTC.

This chain uses TRBV2 with TRBJ2-3, with 10 bases matching TRBD1. The J call may be mistaken, given a closer DNA end match to TRBJ1-5. The CDR3 is made up of 17 amino acids. Per germline, CDR1 SNHLY and CDR2 FYNNEI. CDR3 DNA sequence: TGTGCCAGCAGACTCCCGGGACAGGGGTTCGGCACAGATACGCAGCATTTT. Amino acids: CASRLPGQGFGTDTQHF.

This clonotype was detected many times. The chain couples TRBV7-9 to TRBJ2-7, with D maybe TRBD2 (6 bases). Germline V gene lookup returns CDR1 SEHNR and CDR2 FQNEAQ (reference sequence). CDR3 length: 16 residues. Trimming pared 2 bases from V and 6 bases from J, leaving 20 bases between. The CDR3, as DNA: TGTGCCAGCAGCTTATTAGTCGGGAGAGGGCCGCGCGAGCAGTACTTC. Translating gives CASSLLVGRGPREQYF.

This clonotype turned up a few times. In DNA form, the CDR3 reads TGTGCCACCAGTGGACCGGGACTAGCGGGAGCGACCACAGATACGCAGTATTTT. It yields the protein CATSGPGLAGATTDTQYF. The chain couples TRBV24-1 to TRBJ2-3, with 14 bases aligning to TRBD2. The V and J ends lost 5 bases and 2 bases, in that order; junction bases with no gene match: 8. The CDR3 runs to 18 residues. Germline CDR1 and CDR2: KGHDR and SFDVKD.